The entry below describes one T cell receptor beta chain. Its recognized antigen is unknown. There are no base qualities to consult, and no much larger clone falls within one base. The CDR3, cysteine through phenylalanine, is 13 amino acids long. The entry retains the CDR3 DNA only, 39 bases that are in frame from base 1. Taken from the germline V gene (reference sequence), the CDR1 and CDR2 loops are WNHNN and SYGVQD. The record originates from a study of CD4+ T cells in melanoma (dated by TCRdb to the early 2020s). For the study in its entirety: Neoantigen-specific CD4+ T cells in human melanoma were what the study investigated. Findings and caveats that apply to the study as a whole: Neoantigen-specific CD4+ T cells were reported to be correlated with the function of CD8+ T cells, macrophages and B cells. Neoantigen-specific CD4+ T cells in melanoma were reported to have a range of differentiation states.

Library preparation employed the immunoSEQ multiplex PCR assay. In TCRdb, the immuneACCESS table is reduced to in-frame sequences with V and J assigned. These tables do not hold every clone; where another copy was compared, an unresolved V gene accounts for under half, and the others remain unexplained. Recorded for this sample are about 15,000 clones; about 62% of them occurred a single time. Approximately 14% of the sample belongs to the ten largest clones. The donors were people with melanoma. The clonotype originates from a human donor with melanoma. The V and J genes are TRBV10-1 and TRBJ2-7, with TRBD1 matching 8 junction bases. The specimen sequenced was cells from a culture (not recorded whether cultured in vitro). Here is the DNA: TGCCCCCAGCACGCCCGGACAGGGCACGAGCAGTACTTC. Its translation is CPQHARTGHEQYF.